The T cell receptor beta chain described here comes from a study of T cell responses to AZD1222 COVID-19 vaccine. The study, taken as a whole, reports: Reportedly, nearly half of unique spike TCRs recognized epitopes outside B.1.351/B.1.1.7 mutations. Spike-wide coverage was observed for vaccine-associated CD4 TCRs, with dominant responses at 160-218 and 743-854. The peak T cell response came first, and repertoires were sampled only after it. It should be noted that donors were predominantly white British and more often female, and clonal diversity was possibly underestimated.

Notes on this clone: No antigen is known for it.

V was pared by 4 bases and J by 9 bases, with 10 bases between. Germline-derived CDR1 and CDR2 are SQVTM and ANQGSEA. The CDR3 covers 11 residues. TCRdb's copy holds only in-frame clones and misses some; the assay was immunoSEQ multiplex PCR. The table has approximately 150,000 clones, around 89% seen once. This TCR derives from an adult who received the MenACWY meningococcal vaccine as a control. The sequencing used peripheral blood, collected 28 days after the second dose of the MenACWY control vaccine. The V gene is TRBV29-1, the J gene TRBJ2-1; no clear D gene. CDR3 sequence reads: CSVASETEQFF. The CDR3 DNA sequence: TGCAGCGTTGCGTCGGAGACTGAGCAGTTCTTC.